This TCR delta chain was captured by sequencing in a study of gamma-delta chains in newborns, infants, children. Study-level background: Microbial exposure reportedly drives polyclonal innate γδ T cell expansion after birth.

Trimming took 3 bases from V and 0 from J, leaving 14 bases between them. There are 14 residues in the CDR3. The germline gives CDR1 TVYSNPD, CDR2 GDNSRS (reference sequence). TCRdb re-called clones from the reads using CATT. The data show about 2,000 delta-chain clones, 1.5% seen once. With regard to this clone: TCRdb's protein for this DNA is that of a much larger clone and differs from the translation at residue 3, likely a read error; the protein shown is the DNA translation.

The clonotype was recovered from a child who was a newborn, infant or young child, either healthy, febrile or measles-vaccinated (not recorded which). The sequenced material came from blood. This chain links TRDV3 with TRDJ1, with D possibly matching TRDD3 (5 bases). DNA for the CDR3: TGTGCCTTGGGGGGGCTTTCCCACACCGATAAACTCATCTTT. This encodes CALGGLSHTDKLIF.